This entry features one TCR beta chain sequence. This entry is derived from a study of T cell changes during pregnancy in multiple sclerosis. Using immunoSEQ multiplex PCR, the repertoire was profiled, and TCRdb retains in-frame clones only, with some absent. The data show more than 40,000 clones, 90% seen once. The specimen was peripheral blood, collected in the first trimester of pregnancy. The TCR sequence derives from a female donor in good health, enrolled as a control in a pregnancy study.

CDR3 amino acids: CASKHGQGDTQYF. CDR3 bases: TGTGCCAGCAAACACGGACAGGGAGATACGCAGTATTTT. The chain is built from TRBV27 and TRBJ2-3; 8 nucleotides agree with TRBD1. V dropped 7 bases and J dropped 5; count of bases not matched to a gene: 5. Germline V gives CDR1 MNHEY, CDR2 SMNVEV (reference sequence). The CDR3 covers 13 residues.